This T cell receptor (beta chain) was documented in a study of blood T cell repertoires in COVID-19. At the level of the study: Material from acute and convalescent COVID-19 was sourced from the United States, Italy and Spain. PBMCs, B-cell-depleted T cells, or T cells provided the cDNA or gDNA that made up the material.

Original methodology: Quantification of nucleated cells was approximated via reference gene primer amplification. Generated by immunoSEQ multiplex PCR, the TCRdb table keeps only in-frame clones and is missing some. That table furnishes V, J and clone size, whereas the DNA furnished D and trimming. The table has 200,000 to 250,000 clones, roughly 80% seen once. There are a few counts of this clone. Followed over time, Seattle patients had been enrolled while infection was active. V lost 9 bases to trimming and J lost 2 bases, with 10 bases between them. The CDR3 sequence is 12 residues long. Germline V lookup: CDR1 ENHRY, CDR2 SYGVKD.

Sample: peripheral blood. The chain carries TRBV10-3 and TRBJ2-5; no definite D call. This sequence originates from a woman between 65 and 79 years old with COVID-19, enrolled during active disease. The CDR3 sequence is CAISNLQETQYF. CDR3 bases: TGTGCCATTTCGAACTTACAAGAGACCCAGTACTTC.